What follows is one T cell receptor (beta chain) and its context. Tuberculin skin test and IGRA determined adolescents' latent tuberculosis status at entry. Unsorted cryopreserved PBMC were sequenced, averaging about 92,000 T cells per clinical donor. This sample is part of a study of T cells in tuberculosis. The overall study: IGRA-negative adolescents, IGRA-positive adolescents with latent tuberculosis and adults with active tuberculosis formed this South African cohort.

The protocol was immunoSEQ multiplex PCR, while the TCRdb copy is restricted to in-frame clones and leaves out a portion. The table has 25,000 to 35,000 clones, roughly 94% seen once. Trimming took off 1 base at V and 5 bases at J, with 7 bases between the two ends. Germline V lookup: CDR1 SGHRS, CDR2 YFSETQ. This CDR3 spans 13 amino acids. This rearrangement joins TRBV5-1 to TRBJ2-1; no firm D call. The receptor's source is a donor aged 10-35 years with latent tuberculosis or without tuberculosis infection. Sequencing input: PBMCs. The CDR3 sequence is CASSLHRDNEQFF. The CDR3, as DNA: TGCGCCAGCAGCTTGCACCGGGACAATGAGCAGTTCTTC.